This entry lists 21 T cell receptor beta chains sequenced from one sample in a study of blood T cell repertoires in COVID-19. The assay was immunoSEQ multiplex PCR, and TCRdb's table has in-frame clones only and misses some. The sample consists of 43,000 or so clones, over 90% of them appearing once. The sample consisted of peripheral blood. These receptors all stem from a human donor in a cohort sampled during active COVID-19.

V is TRBV30 and J is TRBJ1-2; D remains ambiguous. CDR3 length: 12 amino acids. Trimming left V 0 bases short and J 3 bases short, with 5 bases between. Germline CDR1 and CDR2: GTSNPN and SVGIG (reference sequence). The CDR3 bases are TGTGCCTGGAGTGTCGGAGACTATGGCTACACCTTC. This codes for CAWSVGDYGYTF.

In this sample, this clone turned up a few times. The chain couples TRBV27 to TRBJ1-5, with 8 bases lining up with TRBD1. CDR1 and CDR2 from the germline V gene are MNHEY and SMNVEV (reference sequence). Unmatched junction bases numbered 8, after V lost 4 bases and J lost 3 bases. The CDR3 has 16 residues. CDR3 sequence (DNA): TGTGCCAGCAGTTATTCCGGACAGGGCATCAATCAGCCCCAGCATTTT. This gives the protein CASSYSGQGINQPQHF.

The chain carries TRBV7-2 and TRBJ1-6; D might be TRBD1 (6 bases). Trimming pared 5 bases from V and 6 bases from J, leaving 20 bases between. The length of the CDR3 is 17 residues. Looked up from germline, CDR1 is SGHTA and CDR2 is FQGNSA. CDR3 region: CASSKSDGGRFNSPLHF. The CDR3 DNA reads TGTGCCAGCAGCAAGTCGGACGGGGGGCGTTTTAATTCACCCCTCCACTTT.

The CDR3 nucleotides read TGCGCCAGCAGCCAAGATCTTCAGGGGGCAGGCTACACCTTC. Its translation is CASSQDLQGAGYTF. The chain is built from TRBV4-1 and TRBJ1-2, with 8 bases lining up with TRBD1. CDR1 is MGHRA, CDR2 YSYEKL, per germline. V lost 0 bases, J lost 8 bases, and 5 bases stayed unmatched. The CDR3 length is 14 residues.

This clone was seen a handful of times. V is TRBV4-1 and J is TRBJ2-7; D may be TRBD2 (6 bases). The CDR3 is made up of 15 amino acids. The germline V and J ends were trimmed by 0 bases and 3 bases, with 12 bases remaining between them. The V gene's germline CDR1 is MGHRA and CDR2 YSYEKL. CDR3 DNA sequence: TGCGCCAGCAGCCAAGACCACCGACTAGGCTACGAGCAGTACTTC. Protein sequence: CASSQDHRLGYEQYF.

V is TRBV5-1 and J is TRBJ1-2; D not certain. Deletions cut 4 bases from V and 1 base from J, with 14 bases between. The CDR3 extends over 15 amino acids. Germline V CDR1 and CDR2: SGHRS, YFSETQ. CDR3 amino acids: CASSPPGADNYGYTF. The CDR3 DNA follows: TGCGCCAGCAGCCCTCCCGGAGCGGATAACTATGGCTACACCTTC.

This clone was recorded once. J is TRBJ1-5 and V is TRBV4-2, with 7 bases lining up with TRBD1. J lost 2 bases, V lost 6 bases, and 10 bases had no gene match. Germline CDR1 and CDR2: LGHNA and YNFKEQ. The CDR3 loop spans 16 amino acids. The CDR3 nucleotides read TGTGCCAGCAGTACAGGGGAATGGCGAGGCAATCAGCCCCAGCATTTT. It specifies CASSTGEWRGNQPQHF.

The rearrangement links TRBV29-1 to TRBJ2-7, with 7 bases identical to TRBD2. Germline CDR1 reads SQVTM; CDR2 reads ANQGSEA. The CDR3 runs 14 residues. The V gene end was trimmed by 6 bases and the J gene end by 2 bases; junction bases not matched to a gene: 10. For the CDR3, the DNA is TGCAGCGTACGACGTCTAGCGGTAACCTACGAGCAGTACTTC. Amino acid sequence: CSVRRLAVTYEQYF.

V gene TRBV27 combines with J gene TRBJ2-3; 8 nucleotides line up with TRBD2. Unmatched junction bases numbered 7, after V lost 5 bases and J lost 3 bases. The germline V gene encodes CDR1 MNHEY and CDR2 SMNVEV (reference sequence). The CDR3 runs 15 residues. CDR3 nucleotides: TGTGCCAGCAGTCCCGGGGGGGGCTTTACAGATACGCAGTATTTT. It encodes CASSPGGGFTDTQYF.

This rearrangement joins TRBV7-2 to TRBJ2-2; TRBD2 matches at 7 bases. The CDR3 is 17 amino acids. CDR1 is SGHTA and CDR2 is FQGNSA in the germline V gene. Unmatched junction bases numbered 10, after V lost 6 bases and J lost 0 bases. The CDR3 protein is CASRESKGLANTGELFF. In DNA, the CDR3 is TGTGCCAGCAGGGAATCGAAAGGACTAGCGAACACCGGGGAGCTGTTTTTT.

CDR3 loop: CASSLTGLAGSYEQYF. CDR3 coding DNA: TGTGCCAGCAGTTTAACGGGACTAGCGGGATCCTACGAGCAGTACTTC. The V call is TRBV27, the J call TRBJ2-7; TRBD2 agrees at 13 bases. CDR1 MNHEY and CDR2 SMNVEV come from the germline V gene (reference sequence). The length of the CDR3 is 16 residues. Unmatched junction bases numbered 2, after V lost 2 bases and J lost 1 base.

This rearrangement joins TRBV9 to TRBJ2-3; D is possibly TRBD2 (6 bases). The V end lost 1 base, the J end lost 4 bases, and 7 bases lay between the germline ends. The CDR3 contains 13 residues. Germline CDR1 SGDLS, CDR2 YYNGEE. The CDR3 spells CASSVWEADTQYF. CDR3 in DNA: TGTGCCAGCAGCGTATGGGAGGCAGATACGCAGTATTTT.

This rearrangement joins TRBV28 to TRBJ2-1; 8 positions agree with TRBD2. The V segment lost 7 bases and the J segment 2 bases; nucleotides outside the gene matches: 4. The CDR3 totals 14 residues. The V gene's germline CDR1 is MDHEN and CDR2 SYDVKM. This CDR3 reads CASTTSGTYNEQFF. CDR3 sequence (DNA): TGTGCCAGCACTACTAGCGGAACCTACAATGAGCAGTTCTTC.

V gene TRBV19 combines with J gene TRBJ2-7; 8 nucleotides align to TRBD2. This CDR3 is built from 16 residues. The trim removed 2 bases at V and 0 bases at J, leaving 6 bases unmatched. Germline V gene lookup returns CDR1 LNHDA and CDR2 SQIVND (reference sequence). The CDR3 is CASSITSGASSYEQYF. CDR3 nucleotides: TGTGCCAGTAGTATAACTAGCGGAGCGAGCTCCTACGAGCAGTACTTC. The whole variable domain, filled in from reference TRBV19 and TRBJ2-7, reads DGGITQSPKYLFRKEGQNVTLSCEQNLNHDAMYWYRQDPGQGLRLIYYSQIVNDFQKGDIAEGYSVSREKKESFPLTVTSAQKNPTAFYLCASSITSGASSYEQYFGPGTRLTVT.

This rearrangement joins TRBV27 to TRBJ2-1; maybe TRBD1 (5 bases). The V gene lost 3 bases and the J gene lost 5 bases, with 11 bases spanning the gap. Germline CDR1 and CDR2: MNHEY and SMNVEV (reference sequence). There are 14 residues in the CDR3. The DNA of the CDR3 is TGTGCCAGCAGTTTCATCGCAGGGAACAATGAGCAGTTCTTC. As protein: CASSFIAGNNEQFF.

About this clone itself: This specimen includes other DNA sequences encoding the same CDR3. J is TRBJ2-7 and V is TRBV7-3, with TRBD1 identical over 9 bases. There are 14 residues in the CDR3. Unmatched junction bases numbered 5, after V lost 5 bases and J lost 3 bases. Germline V gives CDR1 SGHTA, CDR2 FQGTGA. The CDR3: CASSPGTGNYEQYF. DNA for the CDR3: TGTGCCAGCAGCCCCGGGACAGGGAACTACGAGCAGTACTTC.

The chain employs TRBV7-3 and TRBJ2-1, with 7 bases aligning to TRBD1. CDR1 SGHTA and CDR2 FQGTGA come from the germline V gene. Losses at the gene ends were 1 base for V and 9 bases for J; bases not matched to a gene: 3. CDR3 length: 13 amino acids. The CDR3 DNA is TGTGCCAGCAGCTTAATGGCAGGGGGTGAGCAGTTCTTC. This sequence encodes CASSLMAGGEQFF.

Written as DNA, the CDR3 is TGTGCCAGCAGCTTAGCGGACAGGGTTGAGACCCAGTACTTC. Protein sequence: CASSLADRVETQYF. The rearrangement links TRBV7-6 to TRBJ2-5; the match to TRBD1 covers 8 bases. Germline CDR1 reads SGHVS; CDR2 reads FNYEAQ. CDR3 size: 14 residues. V shed 0 bases, J shed 5 bases, and the junction held 2 bases outside the gene matches.

J is TRBJ2-7 and V is TRBV27; 12 positions match TRBD2. With V trimmed by 3 bases and J by 6 bases, 12 bases remained unmatched. CDR3 size: 17 residues. CDR1 is MNHEY, CDR2 SMNVEV, per germline (reference sequence). As DNA, the CDR3 is TGTGCCAGCAGTTTTATAACACTAGCGGGAGGAACGGCCGAGCAGTACTTC. This sequence encodes CASSFITLAGGTAEQYF.

The chain is built from TRBV28 and TRBJ2-5; D is possibly TRBD2 (5 bases). V dropped 3 bases and J dropped 5 bases, with 13 bases sitting between them. Looked up from germline, CDR1 is MDHEN and CDR2 is SYDVKM. The CDR3 consists of 14 residues. The CDR3 DNA sequence: TGTGCCAGCAGTTTGCCCTCGCGGGTGGAGACCCAGTACTTC. It codes for CASSLPSRVETQYF. The full variable domain, with the rest looked up from reference TRBV28 and TRBJ2-5, is DVKVTQSSRYLVKRTGEKVFLECVQDMDHENMFWYRQDPGLGLRLIYFSYDVKMKEKGDIPEGYSVSREKKERFSLILESASTNQTSMYLCASSLPSRVETQYFGPGTRLLVL.

J is TRBJ2-3 and V is TRBV5-1; 7 positions agree with TRBD1. J gave up 4 bases and V 4 bases, and 9 bases lay outside the gene matches. CDR1 is SGHRS, CDR2 YFSETQ, per germline. The CDR3 length is 15 residues. The DNA of the CDR3 is TGCGCCAGCAGCCCTAGACAGGGTTTGTCAGATACGCAGTATTTT. Translating gives CASSPRQGLSDTQYF.